The rows below give T cell receptor beta chains drawn from one sample of a study of blood T cell repertoires in COVID-19. Repertoires were generated with immunoSEQ multiplex PCR, while TCRdb's copy carries only in-frame clones and drops some. The sample has about 210,000 clones; roughly nine tenths are singletons. Material: peripheral blood. These TCRs come from a man in his forties with acute or convalescent COVID-19. Both conserved end residues are part of each CDR3. A D gene is named only where the DNA matches it firmly. The size entry is marked missing in some rows and otherwise reads once, few, many or a size class.

size: NA; V: TRBV10-3; J: TRBJ1-3; D: TRBD1; CDR3: CAITQTGDVASGNTIYF; DNA: TGTGCCATCACCCAGACAGGGGACGTAGCCTCTGGAAACACCATATATTTT
size: NA; V: TRBV11-2; J: TRBJ2-6; D: TRBD2; CDR3: CASSLDRGGESGANVLTF; DNA: TGTGCCAGCAGCTTAGATCGGGGAGGGGAATCTGGGGCCAACGTCCTGACTTTC
size: NA; V: TRBV19; J: TRBJ2-4; D: TRBD2; CDR3: CASSILRSGGALNIQYF; DNA: TGTGCCAGTAGTATCCTCCGTAGCGGGGGGGCGTTAAACATTCAGTACTTC
size: NA; V: TRBV12-3/TRBV12-4; J: TRBJ1-2; D: NA; CDR3: CASRTGVGYGYTF; DNA: TGTGCCAGCAGGACGGGAGTCGGCTATGGCTACACCTTC
size: NA; V: TRBV14; J: TRBJ1-6; D: NA; CDR3: CASSQVAGGPIAPLHF; DNA: TGTGCCAGCAGCCAAGTTGCGGGGGGCCCCATTGCACCCCTCCACTTT
size: few; V: TRBV28; J: TRBJ2-1; D: NA; CDR3: CASSAASSVPSLGSPYNEQFF; DNA: TGTGCCAGCAGTGCCGCGAGTAGCGTTCCCTCTCTAGGGTCTCCCTACAATGAGCAGTTCTTC
size: NA; V: TRBV6-5; J: TRBJ2-5; D: NA; CDR3: CASSNGGETQYF; DNA: TGTGCCAGCAGCAACGGGGGAGAGACCCAGTACTTC
size: NA; V: TRBV2; J: TRBJ1-1; D: NA; CDR3: CASSVRVRDTEAFF; DNA: TGTGCCAGCAGTGTCAGGGTTCGGGACACTGAAGCTTTCTTT
size: NA; V: TRBV18; J: TRBJ2-3; D: NA; CDR3: CASSPPRKQSGDTQYF; DNA: TGTGCCAGCTCACCACCGAGAAAGCAGTCGGGTGATACGCAGTATTTT
size: once; V: TRBV4-2; J: TRBJ2-1; D: NA; CDR3: CASSPRRFEQFF; DNA: TGTGCCAGCAGCCCACGGCGGTTTGAGCAGTTCTTC
size: NA; V: TRBV19; J: TRBJ2-5; D: TRBD1; CDR3: CASTGQGRETQYF; DNA: TGTGCCAGTACGGGACAGGGCCGGGAGACCCAGTACTTC
size: NA; V: TRBV7-2; J: TRBJ2-7; D: TRBD2; CDR3: CASSSSSGGYEQYF; DNA: TGTGCCAGCAGCTCATCTAGCGGGGGCTACGAGCAGTACTTC
size: NA; V: TRBV24-1; J: TRBJ1-2; D: NA; CDR3: CATRGREDYGYTF; DNA: TGTGCCACCAGGGGCAGGGAGGACTATGGCTACACCTTC
size: NA; V: TRBV2; J: TRBJ1-1; D: NA; CDR3: CASKGGMNTEAFF; DNA: TGTGCCAGCAAAGGCGGGATGAACACTGAAGCTTTCTTT
size: NA; V: TRBV18; J: TRBJ1-4; D: NA; CDR3: CASSPGTGANEKLFF; DNA: TGTGCCAGCTCACCAGGGACGGGAGCTAATGAAAAACTGTTTTTT
size: NA; V: TRBV19; J: TRBJ1-2; D: TRBD1; CDR3: CASKNRGVWGYTF; DNA: TGTGCCAGTAAGAACAGGGGAGTATGGGGCTACACCTTC
size: few; V: TRBV27; J: TRBJ2-5; D: TRBD2; CDR3: CASSSPGLAGGKTQYF; DNA: TGTGCCAGCAGTTCGCCGGGACTAGCGGGAGGGAAGACCCAGTACTTC
size: NA; V: TRBV7-9; J: TRBJ2-7; D: NA; CDR3: CASDQGYEQYF; DNA: TGTGCCAGCGACCAGGGCTACGAGCAGTACTTC
size: once; V: TRBV10-3; J: TRBJ2-3; D: TRBD2; CDR3: CAIRMTSGGPMDTQYF; DNA: TGTGCCATCAGGATGACTAGCGGGGGCCCTATGGATACGCAGTATTTT
size: NA; V: TRBV5-5; J: TRBJ2-7; D: NA; CDR3: CASSLEGGDIEYEQYF; DNA: TGTGCCAGCAGCTTGGAGGGAGGGGACATAGAATACGAGCAGTACTTC
size: NA; V: TRBV7-8; J: TRBJ1-1; D: TRBD1; CDR3: CASSGQGPEAFF; DNA: TGTGCCAGCAGTGGACAGGGGCCTGAAGCTTTCTTT
size: NA; V: TRBV7-9; J: TRBJ2-2; D: TRBD1; CDR3: CASSWADRDTGELFF; DNA: TGTGCCAGCAGCTGGGCGGACAGGGACACCGGGGAGCTGTTTTTT
size: few; V: TRBV11-3; J: TRBJ2-7; D: NA; CDR3: CASSRLGDEQYF; DNA: TGTGCCAGCAGTCGCCTCGGGGACGAGCAGTACTTC
size: NA; V: TRBV7-2; J: TRBJ2-1; D: TRBD2; CDR3: CASSLLAGGGHEQFF; DNA: TGTGCCAGCAGCTTGCTAGCGGGGGGGGGCCATGAGCAGTTCTTC
size: NA; V: TRBV7-2; J: TRBJ2-7; D: TRBD1; CDR3: CASRGTGGGYEQYF; DNA: TGTGCCAGCAGGGGGACAGGGGGCGGCTACGAGCAGTACTTC
size: NA; V: TRBV19; J: TRBJ1-4; D: TRBD1; CDR3: CASSMTGVELFF; DNA: TGTGCCAGTAGTATGACAGGGGTGGAACTGTTTTTT
size: NA; V: TRBV6-2/TRBV6-3; J: TRBJ2-1; D: NA; CDR3: CASSYPLGRYNEQFF; DNA: TGTGCCAGCAGTTACCCTCTCGGCAGGTACAATGAGCAGTTCTTC
size: NA; V: TRBV2; J: TRBJ2-7; D: NA; CDR3: CASRADSYEQYF; DNA: TGTGCCAGCAGAGCAGACAGCTACGAGCAGTACTTC
size: NA; V: TRBV10-2; J: TRBJ1-1; D: NA; CDR3: CASSEPYTEAFF; DNA: TGCGCCAGCAGTGAGCCCTACACTGAAGCTTTCTTT
size: NA; V: TRBV7-2; J: TRBJ2-3; D: NA; CDR3: CASSLHPRGSTDTQYF; DNA: TGTGCCAGCAGCTTACACCCGCGCGGTAGCACAGATACGCAGTATTTT
size: NA; V: TRBV5-1; J: TRBJ1-1; D: NA; CDR3: CASTRREGVTEAFF; DNA: TGCGCCAGCACCCGCAGGGAGGGTGTCACTGAAGCTTTCTTT
size: NA; V: TRBV24-1; J: TRBJ2-5; D: TRBD2; CDR3: CATSDPPGTSETQYF; DNA: TGTGCCACCAGTGACCCGCCCGGGACTAGCGAGACCCAGTACTTC
size: NA; V: TRBV19; J: TRBJ1-2; D: NA; CDR3: CASSIRGPPFTGGYTF; DNA: TGTGCCAGTAGTATCAGGGGTCCCCCCTTCACCGGTGGCTACACCTTC
size: few; V: TRBV30; J: TRBJ2-7; D: TRBD1; CDR3: CAWSTGTGADEQYF; DNA: TGTGCCTGGAGTACCGGGACAGGGGCGGACGAGCAGTACTTC
size: NA; V: TRBV7-7; J: TRBJ2-5; D: TRBD2; CDR3: CASKPAGSQETQYF; DNA: TGTGCCAGCAAGCCAGCGGGGTCGCAAGAGACCCAGTACTTC
size: NA; V: TRBV6-5; J: TRBJ1-1; D: NA; CDR3: CASWRVANTEAFF; DNA: TGTGCCAGCTGGAGGGTAGCGAACACTGAAGCTTTCTTT
size: NA; V: TRBV29-1; J: TRBJ2-1; D: NA; CDR3: CSVEGGRREQFF; DNA: TGCAGCGTTGAAGGGGGGCGCAGGGAGCAGTTCTTC
size: few; V: TRBV14; J: TRBJ2-7; D: TRBD2; CDR3: CASSQDRLADRTYEQYF; DNA: TGTGCCAGCAGCCAAGATCGGCTAGCGGATCGAACCTACGAGCAGTACTTC
size: NA; V: TRBV12-3/TRBV12-4; J: TRBJ2-2; D: TRBD2; CDR3: CASSPGGAGELFF; DNA: TGTGCCAGCAGTCCTGGGGGGGCCGGGGAGCTGTTTTTT
size: NA; V: TRBV6-5; J: TRBJ2-2; D: TRBD2; CDR3: CASNPGLAGTGELFF; DNA: TGTGCCAGCAACCCGGGACTAGCAGGCACCGGGGAGCTGTTTTTT
size: NA; V: TRBV4-2; J: TRBJ1-5; D: TRBD1; CDR3: CASSQDGTGGNQPQHF; DNA: TGTGCCAGCAGCCAAGACGGGACAGGAGGCAATCAGCCCCAGCATTTT
size: NA; V: TRBV6-4; J: TRBJ1-6; D: NA; CDR3: CASSDTDRNSPLHF; DNA: TGTGCCAGCAGTGACACCGACAGAAATTCACCCCTCCACTTT